The clone carrying this T cell receptor beta chain was observed at least ten times. Its antigen is unknown. Scientists made TCR beta libraries using quantitative 5'-RACE with molecular barcodes. TCRdb re-analysed the 5' RACE reads in MiXCR, keeping a single row per CDR3 protein. The sample has about 33,000 distinct CDR3 sequences, approximately 9.9% seen once. The data derive from a study of CD8 T cells in ankylosing spondylitis. The CDR3 is made up of 14 amino acids. Germline values: CDR1 SQVTM, CDR2 ANQGSEA. V lost 0 bases to trimming and J lost 3 bases, with 12 bases between them. Findings and caveats of the study: As reported, disease-linked clones showed significant enrichment in matched ankylosing spondylitis synovial fluid. There was a TCR beta motif, made of several highly homologous variants, that appeared characteristic of ankylosing spondylitis blood. Researchers report that disease-linked clones proved CD8+ and relatively rare in peripheral blood.

The sequencing sample was made of synovial fluid, either unsorted or a sorted T cell fraction (not recorded which). The sequence was obtained from a male donor with ankylosing spondylitis. The rearrangement joins TRBV29-1 to TRBJ2-7, with D tentatively TRBD1 or TRBD2 (5 bases each). The CDR3 loop is CSVEEAGTRYEQYF. The CDR3 region has the DNA TGCAGCGTTGAAGAGGCAGGGACCCGCTACGAGCAGTACTTC.